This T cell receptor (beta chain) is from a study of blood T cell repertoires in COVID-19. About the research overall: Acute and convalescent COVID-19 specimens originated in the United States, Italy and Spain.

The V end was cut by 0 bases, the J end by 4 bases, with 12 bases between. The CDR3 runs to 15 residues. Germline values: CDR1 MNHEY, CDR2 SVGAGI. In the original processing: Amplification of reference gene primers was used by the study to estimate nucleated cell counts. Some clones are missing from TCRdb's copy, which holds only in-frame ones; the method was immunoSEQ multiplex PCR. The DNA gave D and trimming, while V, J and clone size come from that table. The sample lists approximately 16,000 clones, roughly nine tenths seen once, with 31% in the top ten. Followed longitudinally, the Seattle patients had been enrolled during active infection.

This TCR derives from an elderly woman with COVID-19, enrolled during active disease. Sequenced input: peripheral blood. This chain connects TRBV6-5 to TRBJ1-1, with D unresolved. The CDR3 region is CASSYSTYGGTEAFF. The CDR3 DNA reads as TGTGCCAGCAGTTACTCGACTTATGGAGGCACTGAAGCTTTCTTT.